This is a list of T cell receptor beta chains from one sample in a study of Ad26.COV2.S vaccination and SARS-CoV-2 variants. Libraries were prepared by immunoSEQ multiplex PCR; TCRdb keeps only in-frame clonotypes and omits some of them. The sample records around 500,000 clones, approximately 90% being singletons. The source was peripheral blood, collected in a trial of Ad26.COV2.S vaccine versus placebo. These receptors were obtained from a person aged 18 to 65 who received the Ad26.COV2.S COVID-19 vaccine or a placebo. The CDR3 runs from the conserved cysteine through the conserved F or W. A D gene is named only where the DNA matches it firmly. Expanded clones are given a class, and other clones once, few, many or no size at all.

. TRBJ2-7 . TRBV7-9 CASSLAWGEGRTYEQYF TGTGCCAGCAGCTTAGCGTGGGGAGAGGGCAGGACCTACGAGCAGTACTTC
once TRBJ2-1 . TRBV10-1 CASSKNSGPAYNEQFF TGCGCCAGCAGTAAGAATTCAGGCCCGGCCTACAATGAGCAGTTCTTC
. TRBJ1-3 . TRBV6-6 CASVDSGTSGNTIYF TGTGCCAGCGTTGATTCAGGGACCTCTGGAAACACCATATATTTT
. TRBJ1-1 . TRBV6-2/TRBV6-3 CASSLSGVNTEAFF TGTGCCAGCAGTTTGTCAGGGGTGAACACTGAAGCTTTCTTT
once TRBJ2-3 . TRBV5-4 CASSIARDLTSTDTQYF TGTGCCAGCAGCATTGCCCGGGACCTAACTAGCACAGATACGCAGTATTTT
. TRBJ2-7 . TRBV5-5 CASSLGVNSYEQYF TGTGCCAGCAGCTTGGGGGTCAACTCCTACGAGCAGTACTTC
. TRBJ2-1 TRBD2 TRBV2 CASSLSAGGKYNEQFF TGTGCCAGTTCCCTGTCGGCCGGGGGGAAGTACAATGAGCAGTTCTTC
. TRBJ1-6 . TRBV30 CAWSVMEGYHSPLHF TGTGCCTGGAGTGTAATGGAAGGGTATCATTCACCCCTCCACTTT
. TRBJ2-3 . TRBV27 CASSLERSWDLAHIMDTQYF TGTGCCAGCAGTTTGGAACGTTCGTGGGACCTAGCGCACATCATGGATACGCAGTATTTT
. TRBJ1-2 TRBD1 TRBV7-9 CASSQRWTGAPQPSSGYTF TGTGCCAGCAGCCAGAGGTGGACAGGGGCCCCCCAACCTTCATCTGGCTACACCTTC
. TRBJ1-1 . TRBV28 CASSAGDLSSEAFF TGTGCCAGCAGTGCCGGGGACCTGTCTTCTGAAGCTTTCTTT
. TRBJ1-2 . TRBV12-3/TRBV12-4 CASSPGHWERYTF TGTGCCAGCAGTCCCGGACATTGGGAACGCTACACCTTC
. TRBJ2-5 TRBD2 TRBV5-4 CASRPGLAIKETQYF TGTGCCAGCCGACCGGGACTAGCGATTAAAGAGACCCAGTACTTC
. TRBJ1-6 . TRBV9 CASSVATGSSYNSPLHF TGTGCCAGCAGCGTAGCCACAGGGAGCTCCTATAATTCACCCCTCCACTTT
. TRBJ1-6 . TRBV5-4 CASSLRVGRGVYSPLHF TGTGCCAGCAGCTTGCGGGTAGGACGGGGGGTTTATTCACCCCTCCACTTT
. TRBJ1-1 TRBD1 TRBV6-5 CASSYQQGAGTEAFF TGTGCCAGCAGTTACCAACAGGGGGCAGGCACTGAAGCTTTCTTT
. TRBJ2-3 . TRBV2 CASSEVLYLGQYF TGTGCCAGCAGTGAAGTTCTGTATCTGGGGCAGTATTTT
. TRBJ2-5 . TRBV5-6 CASSLIRGGQETQYF TGTGCCAGCAGCTTGATCAGGGGGGGCCAAGAGACCCAGTACTTC
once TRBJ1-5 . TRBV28 CASSNPLQPQHF TGTGCCAGCAGTAACCCTCTGCAGCCCCAGCATTTT
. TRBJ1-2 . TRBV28 CASSLFGGYGYTF TGTGCCAGCAGTTTATTTGGGGGCTATGGCTACACCTTC
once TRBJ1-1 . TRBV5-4 CASSLRNPNTEAFF TGTGCCAGCAGCTTGAGAAATCCGAACACTGAAGCTTTCTTT
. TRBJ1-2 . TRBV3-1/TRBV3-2 CASSQNFGAGTF .
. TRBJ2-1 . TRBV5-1 CASSLGLVIPHEQFF TGCGCCAGCAGCTTGGGACTAGTCATTCCCCATGAGCAGTTCTTC
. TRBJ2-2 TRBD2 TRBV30 CAWKGTSVTGELFF TGTGCCTGGAAAGGGACTAGCGTCACCGGGGAGCTGTTTTTT
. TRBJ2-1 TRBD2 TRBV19 CASKRQAPLAGVSNEQFF TGTGCCAGTAAACGACAAGCTCCTCTAGCGGGAGTGAGCAATGAGCAGTTCTTC
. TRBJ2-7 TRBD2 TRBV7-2 CASSPSGLAPPYEQYF TGTGCCAGCAGCCCCTCGGGACTAGCCCCCCCCTACGAGCAGTACTTC
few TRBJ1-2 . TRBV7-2 CASSLEQGVGGYTF TGTGCCAGCAGCTTAGAGCAGGGTGTGGGTGGCTACACCTTC
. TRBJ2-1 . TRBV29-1 CSVGLWDEQFF TGCAGCGTTGGTTTGTGGGATGAGCAGTTCTTC
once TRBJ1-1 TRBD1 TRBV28 CASSRGDRDANTEAFF TGTGCCAGCAGCCGCGGGGACAGGGACGCGAACACTGAAGCTTTCTTT
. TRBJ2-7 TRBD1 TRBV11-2 CASSSSTGGWYEQYF TGTGCCAGCAGCTCCTCGACAGGGGGCTGGTACGAGCAGTACTTC
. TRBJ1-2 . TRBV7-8 CASSFTPFIDYGYTF TGTGCCAGCAGCTTCACTCCCTTCATAGACTATGGCTACACCTTC
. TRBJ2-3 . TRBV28 CASSFPLMGGHDTDTQYF TGTGCCAGCAGTTTTCCCTTGATGGGGGGGCATGACACAGATACGCAGTATTTT
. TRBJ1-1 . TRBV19 CASSIIKGVDRNTEAFF TGTGCCAGTAGTATCATAAAAGGAGTGGACAGGAACACTGAAGCTTTCTTT
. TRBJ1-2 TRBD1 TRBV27 CASSNRDRDGYTF TGTGCCAGCAGTAATCGGGACAGGGATGGCTACACCTTC
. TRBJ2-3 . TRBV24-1 CATSDPGRNTDTQYF TGTGCCACCAGTGACCCGGGACGGAACACGGATACGCAGTATTTT
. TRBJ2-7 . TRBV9 CASSVGVLPYEQYF TGTGCCAGCAGCGTAGGGGTTCTGCCCTACGAGCAGTACTTC
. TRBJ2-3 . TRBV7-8 CASSHIRDTQYF TGTGCCAGCAGCCATATCCGGGATACGCAGTATTTT
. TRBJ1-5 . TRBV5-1 CASSLNGGNQPQHF TGCGCCAGCAGCCTGAATGGGGGCAATCAGCCCCAGCATTTT
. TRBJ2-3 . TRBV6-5 CASVKEGTDTQYF TGTGCCAGCGTCAAAGAAGGCACAGATACGCAGTATTTT
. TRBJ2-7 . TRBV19 CASTKGPGYEQYF TGTGCCAGTACGAAGGGACCAGGCTACGAGCAGTACTTC
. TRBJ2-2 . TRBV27 CASSPWIPNTGELFF TGTGCCAGCAGTCCATGGATCCCGAACACCGGGGAGCTGTTTTTT
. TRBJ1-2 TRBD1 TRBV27 CASSGQGAGYGYTF TGTGCCAGCAGTGGACAGGGGGCCGGCTATGGCTACACCTTC
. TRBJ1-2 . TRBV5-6 CASSLAVRGRVGGYTF TGTGCCAGCAGCTTGGCTGTCCGGGGGCGAGTTGGTGGCTACACCTTC
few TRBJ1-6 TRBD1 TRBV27 CASSLSGTGGSPLHF TGTGCCAGCAGTTTATCGGGGACAGGGGGTTCACCCCTCCACTTT
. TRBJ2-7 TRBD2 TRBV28 CASSSPGLVPYEQYF TGTGCCAGCAGTTCCCCGGGACTAGTACCCTACGAGCAGTACTTC
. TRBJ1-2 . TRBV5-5 CASSGRGEVWYGYTF TGTGCCAGCAGCGGCCGGGGGGAGGTGTGGTATGGCTACACCTTC
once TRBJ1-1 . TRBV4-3 CASSPLDSVGTEAFF TGCGCCAGCAGCCCGCTCGACAGCGTGGGGACTGAAGCTTTCTTT
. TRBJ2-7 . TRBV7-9 CASSRPGHPFYEQYF TGTGCCAGCAGCCGCCCCGGACACCCTTTCTACGAGCAGTACTTC
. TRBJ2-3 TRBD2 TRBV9 CASSVATSGTDTQYF TGTGCCAGCAGCGTAGCGACTAGCGGCACAGATACGCAGTATTTT
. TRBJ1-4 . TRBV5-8 CASSWGVGPDEKLFF TGTGCCAGCAGCTGGGGGGTGGGCCCGGATGAAAAACTGTTTTTT
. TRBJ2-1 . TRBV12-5 CASGLGGEIHEQFF TGTGCTAGTGGTTTAGGAGGGGAGATCCATGAGCAGTTCTTC
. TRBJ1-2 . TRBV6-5 CASTRLTQGVRGYTF TGTGCCAGCACCCGACTCACCCAGGGAGTGAGGGGCTACACCTTC
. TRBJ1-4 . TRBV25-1 CASSEYRGGEKLFF TGTGCCAGCAGTGAATACAGGGGAGGAGAAAAACTGTTTTTT
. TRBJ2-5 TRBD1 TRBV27 CASSPGQGQETQYF TGTGCCAGCAGTCCAGGACAGGGCCAAGAGACCCAGTACTTC
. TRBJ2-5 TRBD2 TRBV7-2 CASSPAGVAYQETQYF TGTGCCAGCAGCCCGGCGGGGGTGGCGTACCAAGAGACCCAGTACTTC
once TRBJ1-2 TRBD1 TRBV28 CASSPHSTGGEGYTF TGTGCCAGCAGTCCACACTCGACAGGGGGCGAGGGCTACACCTTC
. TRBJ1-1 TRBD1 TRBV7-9 CASSPGQGITEAFF TGTGCCAGCAGCCCGGGACAGGGGATCACTGAAGCTTTCTTT
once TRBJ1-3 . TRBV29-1 CSVPTGSGNTIYF TGCAGCGTCCCTACAGGGTCAGGAAACACCATATATTTT
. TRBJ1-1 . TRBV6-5 CASSYSRAQIEAFF TGTGCCAGCAGTTACTCGAGGGCACAGATTGAAGCTTTCTTT
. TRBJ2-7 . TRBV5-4 CASSDWGTYEQYF TGTGCCAGCAGTGATTGGGGCACCTACGAGCAGTACTTC